The present entry profiles one T cell receptor beta chain with its context. Germline V gene sequence: CDR1 MNHEY, CDR2 SMNVEV (reference sequence). The CDR3 totals 18 residues. The J segment lost 0 bases and the V segment lost 0 bases, leaving 8 bases of the junction unmatched. The entry originates in a study of human T cells and chemical hapten exposure. Study overall: Patch tests put 0.01% DPC on the upper back, and the results were checked at 6 days.

TCRdb used MiXCR to reprocess the RACE reads, holding one entry per CDR3 protein. This table holds 40,000 to 60,000 distinct CDR3 sequences, around 9% found once. As for time point: patch test 1, 2 weeks after DPC sensitization. Described treatment: therapeutic diphenylcyclopropenone sensitization with weekly scalp DPC. The clonotype comes from a woman between 50 and 59 years old with alopecia areata. Some clones in this sample may be carry-over from other donors' samples. Source: whole blood, taken in connection with sensitization to the hapten diphenylcyclopropenone (DPC). This rearrangement joins TRBV27 to TRBJ2-3, with 8 nucleotides matching TRBD1. This CDR3 is CASSLSDSTGGSTDTQYF. The DNA of the CDR3 is TGTGCCAGCAGTTTATCGGACTCAACAGGGGGTAGCACAGATACGCAGTATTTT.